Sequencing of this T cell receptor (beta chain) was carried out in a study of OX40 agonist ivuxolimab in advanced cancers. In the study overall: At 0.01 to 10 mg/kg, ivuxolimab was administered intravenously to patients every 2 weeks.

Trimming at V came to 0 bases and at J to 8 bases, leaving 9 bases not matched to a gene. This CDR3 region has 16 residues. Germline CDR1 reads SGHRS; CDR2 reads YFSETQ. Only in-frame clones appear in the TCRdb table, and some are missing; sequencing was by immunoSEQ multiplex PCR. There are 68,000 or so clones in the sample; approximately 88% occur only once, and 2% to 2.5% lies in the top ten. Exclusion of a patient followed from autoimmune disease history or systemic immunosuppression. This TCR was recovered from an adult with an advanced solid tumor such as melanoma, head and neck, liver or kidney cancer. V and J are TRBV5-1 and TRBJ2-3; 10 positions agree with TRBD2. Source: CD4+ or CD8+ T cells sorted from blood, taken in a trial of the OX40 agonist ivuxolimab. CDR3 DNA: TGCGCCAGCAGCTTGGGTAGCGGGGGGCCGATGGGTACGCAGTATTTT. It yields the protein CASSLGSGGPMGTQYF. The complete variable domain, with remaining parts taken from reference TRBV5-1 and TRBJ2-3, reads KAGVTQTPRYLIKTRGQQVTLSCSPISGHRSVSWYQQTPGQGLQFLFEYFSETQRNKGNFPGRFSGRQFSNSRSEMNVSTLELGDSALYLCASSLGSGGPMGTQYFGPGTRLTVL.